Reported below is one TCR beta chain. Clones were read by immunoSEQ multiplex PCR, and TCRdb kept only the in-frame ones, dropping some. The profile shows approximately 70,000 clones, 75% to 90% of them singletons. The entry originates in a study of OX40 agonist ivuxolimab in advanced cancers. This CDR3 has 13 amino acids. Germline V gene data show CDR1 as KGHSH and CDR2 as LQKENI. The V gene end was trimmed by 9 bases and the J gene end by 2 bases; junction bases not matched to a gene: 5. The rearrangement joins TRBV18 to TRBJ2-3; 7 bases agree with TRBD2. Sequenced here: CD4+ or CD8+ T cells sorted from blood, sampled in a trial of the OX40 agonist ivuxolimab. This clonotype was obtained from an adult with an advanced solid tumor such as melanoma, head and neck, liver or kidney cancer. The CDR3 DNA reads TGTGCCAGTGGTGGGAGGGCCACAGATACGCAGTATTTT. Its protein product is CASGGRATDTQYF.